The TCR beta chain described here comes from a study of blood T cell repertoires in COVID-19. Study-wide context: COVID-19 samples, acute and convalescent, were from the United States, Italy and Spain. Nucleic acid was either cDNA or gDNA, and it came from T cells, B-cell-depleted T cells, or PBMCs.

In the study's own analysis: Reference gene primer amplification gave nucleated cell count estimates. Assay: immunoSEQ multiplex PCR; the TCRdb copy retains only in-frame clones and omits some. V, J and clone size were drawn from that table, and D and trimming were deduced from the DNA. Among roughly 260,000 clones listed, roughly 86% were seen once. The CDR3 runs 14 residues. V lost 3 bases to trimming and J lost 2 bases, with 11 bases between them. Germline V gives CDR1 DFQATT, CDR2 SNEGSKA (reference sequence). Sequences were obtained from peripheral blood. The receptor comes from a man in his forties or fifties who had recovered from COVID-19. The chain combines TRBV20-1 with TRBJ1-3; D is perhaps TRBD1 (5 bases). CDR3 coding DNA: TGCAGTGCTAGTAGGGGAACTACTGGAAACACCATATATTTT. This gives the protein CSASRGTTGNTIYF.